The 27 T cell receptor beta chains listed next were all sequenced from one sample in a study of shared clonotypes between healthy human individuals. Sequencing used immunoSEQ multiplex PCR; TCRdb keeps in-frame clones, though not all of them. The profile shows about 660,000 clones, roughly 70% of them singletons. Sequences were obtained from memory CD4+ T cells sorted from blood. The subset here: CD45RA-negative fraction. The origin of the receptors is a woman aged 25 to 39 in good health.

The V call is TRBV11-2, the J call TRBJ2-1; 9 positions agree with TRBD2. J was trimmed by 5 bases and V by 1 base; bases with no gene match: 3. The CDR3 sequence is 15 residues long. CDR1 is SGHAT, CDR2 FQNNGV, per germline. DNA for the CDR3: TGTGCCAGCAGCTTAGGCGCGGGAGGGAACAATGAGCAGTTCTTC. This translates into CASSLGAGGNNEQFF.

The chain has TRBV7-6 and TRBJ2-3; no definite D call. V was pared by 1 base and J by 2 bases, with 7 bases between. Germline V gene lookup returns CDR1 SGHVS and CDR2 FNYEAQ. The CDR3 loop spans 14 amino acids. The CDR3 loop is CASSLVLSTDTQYF. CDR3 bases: TGTGCCAGCAGCTTAGTTCTATCCACAGATACGCAGTATTTT.

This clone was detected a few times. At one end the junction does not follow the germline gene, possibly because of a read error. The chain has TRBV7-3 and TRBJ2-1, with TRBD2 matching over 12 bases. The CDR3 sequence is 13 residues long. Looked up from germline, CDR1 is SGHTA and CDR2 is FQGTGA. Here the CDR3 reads CASSLPGLAGLVF. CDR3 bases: TGTGCCAGCAGCTTACCGGGACTAGCGGGTCTTGTCTTC. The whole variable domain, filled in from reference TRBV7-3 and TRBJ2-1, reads GAGVSQTPSNKVTEKGKYVELRCDPISGHTALYWYRQSLGQGPEFLIYFQGTGAADDSGLPNDRFFAVRPEGSVSTLKIQRTERGDSAVYLCASSLPGLAGLVFGPGTRLTVL.

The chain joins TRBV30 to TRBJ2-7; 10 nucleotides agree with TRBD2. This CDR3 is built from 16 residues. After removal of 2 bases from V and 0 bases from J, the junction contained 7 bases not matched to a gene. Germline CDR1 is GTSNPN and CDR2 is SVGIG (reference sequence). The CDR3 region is CAWSRGLAYSSYEQYF. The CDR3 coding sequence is TGTGCCTGGAGTAGGGGACTAGCGTATAGCTCCTACGAGCAGTACTTC.

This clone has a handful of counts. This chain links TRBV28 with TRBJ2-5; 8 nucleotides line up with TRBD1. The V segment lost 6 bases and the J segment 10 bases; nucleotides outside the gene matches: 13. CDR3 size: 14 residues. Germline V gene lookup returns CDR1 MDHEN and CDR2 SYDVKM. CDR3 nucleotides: TGTGCCAGCAGGCCTGTGGGGACAGGCCCCCACCAGTACTTC. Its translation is CASRPVGTGPHQYF.

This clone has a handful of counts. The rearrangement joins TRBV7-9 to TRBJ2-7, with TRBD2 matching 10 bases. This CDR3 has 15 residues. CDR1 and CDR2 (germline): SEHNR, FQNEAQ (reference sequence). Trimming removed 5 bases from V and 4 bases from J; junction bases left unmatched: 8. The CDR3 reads CASSPSGSRAYEQYF. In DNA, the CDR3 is TGTGCCAGCAGCCCTAGCGGGAGTCGAGCGTACGAGCAGTACTTC. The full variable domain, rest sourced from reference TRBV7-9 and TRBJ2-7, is DTGVSQNPRHKITKRGQNVTFRCDPISEHNRLYWYRQTLGQGPEFLTYFQNEAQLEKSRLLSDRFSAERPKGSFSTLEIQRTEQGDSAMYLCASSPSGSRAYEQYFGPGTRLTVT.

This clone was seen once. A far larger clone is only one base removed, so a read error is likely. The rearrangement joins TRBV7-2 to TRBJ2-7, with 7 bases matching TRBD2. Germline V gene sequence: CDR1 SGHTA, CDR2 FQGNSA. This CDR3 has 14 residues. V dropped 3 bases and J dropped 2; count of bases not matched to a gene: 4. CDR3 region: CASSFQRDAYEQYF. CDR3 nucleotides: TGTGCCAGCAGCTTCCAGCGGGACGCCTACGAGCAGTACTTC.

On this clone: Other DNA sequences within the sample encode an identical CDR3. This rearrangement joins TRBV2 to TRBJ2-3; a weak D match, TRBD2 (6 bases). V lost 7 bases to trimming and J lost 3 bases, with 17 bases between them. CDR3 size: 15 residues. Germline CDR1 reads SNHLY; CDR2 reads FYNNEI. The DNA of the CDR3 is TGTGCCAGCACCCTACTAGCTTCGGGAACAGATACGCAGTATTTT. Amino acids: CASTLLASGTDTQYF.

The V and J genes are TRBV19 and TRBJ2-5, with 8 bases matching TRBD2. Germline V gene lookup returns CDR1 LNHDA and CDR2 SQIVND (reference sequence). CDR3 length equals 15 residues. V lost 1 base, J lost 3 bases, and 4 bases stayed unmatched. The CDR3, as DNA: TGTGCCAGTAGTATAGGGGCAGCGGGAGAAGAGACCCAGTACTTC. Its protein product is CASSIGAAGEETQYF.

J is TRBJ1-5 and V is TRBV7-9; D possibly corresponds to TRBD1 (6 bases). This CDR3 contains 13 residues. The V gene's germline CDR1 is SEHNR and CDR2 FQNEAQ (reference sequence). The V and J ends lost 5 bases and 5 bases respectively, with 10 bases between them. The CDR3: CASSRTVDQPQHF. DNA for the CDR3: TGTGCCAGCAGCCGGACAGTGGATCAGCCCCAGCATTTT.

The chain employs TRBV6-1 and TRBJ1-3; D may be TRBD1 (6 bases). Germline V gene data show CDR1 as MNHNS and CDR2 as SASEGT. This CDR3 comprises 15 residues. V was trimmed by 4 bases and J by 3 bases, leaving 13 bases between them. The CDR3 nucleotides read TGTGCCAGCAGTGCTCGACAGGTTTTTGGAAACACCATATATTTT. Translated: CASSARQVFGNTIYF.

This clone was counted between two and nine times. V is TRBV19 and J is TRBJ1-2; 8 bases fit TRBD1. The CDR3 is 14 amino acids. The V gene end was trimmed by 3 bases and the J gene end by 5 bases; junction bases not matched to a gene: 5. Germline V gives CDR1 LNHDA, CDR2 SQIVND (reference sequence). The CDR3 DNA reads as TGTGCCAGTAGTATCATTGGGGACAGGTATGGCTACACCTTC. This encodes CASSIIGDRYGYTF.

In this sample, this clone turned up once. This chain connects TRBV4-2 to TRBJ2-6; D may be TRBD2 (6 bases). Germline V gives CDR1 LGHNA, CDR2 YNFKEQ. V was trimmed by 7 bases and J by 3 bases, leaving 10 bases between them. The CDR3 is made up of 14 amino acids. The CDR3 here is CASIFGGGANVLTF. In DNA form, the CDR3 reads TGTGCCAGCATATTCGGGGGTGGGGCCAACGTCCTGACTTTC.

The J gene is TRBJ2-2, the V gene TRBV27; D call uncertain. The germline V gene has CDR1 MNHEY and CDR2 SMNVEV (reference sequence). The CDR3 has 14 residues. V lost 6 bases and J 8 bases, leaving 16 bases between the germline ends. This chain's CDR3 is CASRSSQAPGELFF. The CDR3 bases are TGTGCCAGCAGATCATCTCAGGCTCCTGGGGAGCTGTTTTTT.

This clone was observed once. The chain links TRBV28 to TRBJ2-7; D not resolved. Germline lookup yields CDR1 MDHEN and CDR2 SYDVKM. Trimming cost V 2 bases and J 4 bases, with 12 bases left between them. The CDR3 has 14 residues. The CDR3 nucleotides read TGTGCCAGCAGTTTACAGACCGGAAGGTACGAGCAGTACTTC. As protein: CASSLQTGRYEQYF.

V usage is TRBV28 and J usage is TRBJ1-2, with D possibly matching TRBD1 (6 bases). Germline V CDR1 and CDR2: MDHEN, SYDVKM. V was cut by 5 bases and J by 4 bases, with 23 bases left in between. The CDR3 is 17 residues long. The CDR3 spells CASSTSPGRGGSYGYTF. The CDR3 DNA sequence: TGTGCCAGCAGTACCTCCCCGGGGAGGGGGGGGTCCTATGGCTACACCTTC.

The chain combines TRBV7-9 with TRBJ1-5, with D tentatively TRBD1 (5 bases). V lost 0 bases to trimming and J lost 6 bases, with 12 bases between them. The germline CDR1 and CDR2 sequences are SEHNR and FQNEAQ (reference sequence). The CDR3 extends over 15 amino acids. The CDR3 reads CASSLAGREAQPQHF. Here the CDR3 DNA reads TGTGCCAGCAGCTTAGCGGGCAGGGAAGCTCAGCCCCAGCATTTT.

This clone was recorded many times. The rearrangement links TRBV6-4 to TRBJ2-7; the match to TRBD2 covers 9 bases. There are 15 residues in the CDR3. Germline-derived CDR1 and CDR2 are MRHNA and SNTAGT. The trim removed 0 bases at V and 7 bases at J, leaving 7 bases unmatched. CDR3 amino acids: CASSDSEPGLAEQYF. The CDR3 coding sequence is TGTGCCAGCAGTGACTCGGAACCGGGACTAGCTGAGCAGTACTTC.

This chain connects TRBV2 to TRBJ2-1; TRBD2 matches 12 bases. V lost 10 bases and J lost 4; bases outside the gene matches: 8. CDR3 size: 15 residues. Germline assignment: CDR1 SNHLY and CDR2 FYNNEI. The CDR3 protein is CATHPGLAGYNEQFF. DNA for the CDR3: TGTGCCACCCATCCGGGACTAGCGGGTTACAATGAGCAGTTCTTC.

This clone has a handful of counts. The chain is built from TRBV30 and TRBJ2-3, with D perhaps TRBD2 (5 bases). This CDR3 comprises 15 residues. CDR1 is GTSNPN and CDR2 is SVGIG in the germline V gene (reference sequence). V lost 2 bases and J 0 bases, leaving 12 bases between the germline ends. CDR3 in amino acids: CAWSRAGTSTDTQYF. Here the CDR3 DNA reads TGTGCCTGGAGTCGGGCGGGTACTAGCACAGATACGCAGTATTTT.

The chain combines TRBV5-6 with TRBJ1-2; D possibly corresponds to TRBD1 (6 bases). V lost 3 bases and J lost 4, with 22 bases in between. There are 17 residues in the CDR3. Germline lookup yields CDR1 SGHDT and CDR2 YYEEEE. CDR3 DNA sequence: TGTGCCAGCAGCTATGGGGGGCGCCAACGGCATCTCTATGGCTACACCTTC. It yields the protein CASSYGGRQRHLYGYTF.

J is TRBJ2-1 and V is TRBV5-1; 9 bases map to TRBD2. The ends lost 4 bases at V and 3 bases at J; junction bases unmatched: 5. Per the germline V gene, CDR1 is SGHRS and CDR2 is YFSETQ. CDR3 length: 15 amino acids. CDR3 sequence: CASSGSGRYYNEQFF. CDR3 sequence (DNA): TGCGCCAGCAGCGGTAGCGGGAGATACTACAATGAGCAGTTCTTC.

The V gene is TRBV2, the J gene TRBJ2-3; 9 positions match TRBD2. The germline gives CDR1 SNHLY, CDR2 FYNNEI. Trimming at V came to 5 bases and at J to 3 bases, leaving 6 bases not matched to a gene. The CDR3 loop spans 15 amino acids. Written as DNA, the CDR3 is TGTGCCAGCAGTACCACTAGCGGGCGGACAGATACGCAGTATTTT. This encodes CASSTTSGRTDTQYF.

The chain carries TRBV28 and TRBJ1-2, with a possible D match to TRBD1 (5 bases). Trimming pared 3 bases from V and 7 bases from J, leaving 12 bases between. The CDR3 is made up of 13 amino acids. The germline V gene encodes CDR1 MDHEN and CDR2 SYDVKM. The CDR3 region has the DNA TGTGCCAGCAGTTTCCCTAGACAGCTTGGCTACACCTTC. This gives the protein CASSFPRQLGYTF.

CDR3 nucleotides: TGTGCCAGCCGAGGACAGTCCACAGATACGCAGTATTTT. Its protein product is CASRGQSTDTQYF. This chain joins TRBV19 and TRBJ2-3; maybe TRBD1 (6 bases). V lost 9 bases and J lost 2, with 12 bases in between. Germline lookup yields CDR1 LNHDA and CDR2 SQIVND (reference sequence). This CDR3 is 13 amino acids long.

The CDR3 coding sequence is TGCGCCAGCAGTGAGTCAGGAGGGAGCGCTAACTATGGCTACACCTTC. Protein: CASSESGGSANYGYTF. The chain links TRBV10-1 to TRBJ1-2; no reliable D call. V lost 0 bases to trimming and J lost 0 bases, with 11 bases between them. CDR3 length: 16 residues. The germline CDR1 and CDR2 sequences are WNHNN and SYGVQD (reference sequence).

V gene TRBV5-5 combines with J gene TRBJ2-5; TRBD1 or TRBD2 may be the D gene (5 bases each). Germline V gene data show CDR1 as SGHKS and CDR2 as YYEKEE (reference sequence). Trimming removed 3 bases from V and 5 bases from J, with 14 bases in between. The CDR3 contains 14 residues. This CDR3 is CASSWGTRHETQYF. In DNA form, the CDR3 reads TGTGCCAGCAGCTGGGGGACCCGGCATGAGACCCAGTACTTC. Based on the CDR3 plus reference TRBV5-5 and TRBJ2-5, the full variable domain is DAGVTQSPTHLIKTRGQQVTLRCSPISGHKSVSWYQQVLGQGPQFIFQYYEKEERGRGNFPDRFSARQFPNYSSELNVNALLLGDSALYLCASSWGTRHETQYFGPGTRLLVL.